These 25 T cell receptor beta chains were sequenced from one sample in a study of T cells in Graves' hyperthyroidism and ophthalmopathy. Researchers amplified the TCR beta CDR3 regions from RNA transcripts. The HTBI set primed first-round TCR CDR3 RT-PCR. TCRdb used MiXCR to reprocess the multiplex PCR reads, holding one entry per CDR3 protein. Of about 410,000 distinct CDR3 sequences detected, roughly 14% appear once; the ten largest clones hold under 15%. The sample consisted of blood. The receptor set was obtained from a man aged 18 to 35 with Graves' ophthalmopathy.

This clonotype was observed at least ten times. The gene calls are TRBV7-2 and TRBJ2-7, with 8 bases aligning to TRBD1. Germline V gene lookup returns CDR1 SGHTA and CDR2 FQGNSA. This CDR3 is 15 amino acids long. J was trimmed by 4 bases and V by 1 base; bases with no gene match: 6. The CDR3, as DNA: TGTGCCAGCAGCTTAGGGGTCAGGGGGCCGTACGAGCAGTACTTC. It yields the protein CASSLGVRGPYEQYF.

J is TRBJ1-5 and V is TRBV7-8; perhaps TRBD1 as D (6 bases). In germline, CDR1 is SGHVS, CDR2 FQNEAQ. The V and J ends lost 5 bases and 5 bases respectively, with 16 bases between them. The CDR3 runs to 15 residues. This chain's CDR3 is CASSPSGTTYQPQHF. CDR3 nucleotide sequence: TGTGCCAGCAGCCCCAGCGGGACAACCTATCAGCCCCAGCATTTT.

This clonotype was counted between two and nine times. The CDR3 protein is CSARGRDRGYEQYF. CDR3 sequence (DNA): TGCAGTGCTAGAGGTCGGGACAGGGGCTACGAGCAGTACTTC. This chain connects TRBV20-1 to TRBJ2-7; 10 nucleotides agree with TRBD1. Germline lookup yields CDR1 DFQATT and CDR2 SNEGSKA (reference sequence). V was pared by 1 base and J by 3 bases, with 3 bases of the junction left unmatched. This CDR3 comprises 14 residues.

This clonotype showed up many times. This chain uses TRBV5-6 with TRBJ1-2; 7 bases map to TRBD1. The CDR3 totals 15 residues. V lost 7 bases, J lost 2 bases, and 11 bases stayed unmatched. The germline CDR1 and CDR2 sequences are SGHDT and YYEEEE. This CDR3 reads CASFVFRGQNYGYTF. The CDR3 bases are TGTGCCAGCTTCGTCTTTAGGGGGCAGAACTATGGCTACACCTTC. Full variable domain (missing parts from reference TRBV5-6 and TRBJ1-2): DAGVTQSPTHLIKTRGQQVTLRCSPKSGHDTVSWYQQALGQGPQFIFQYYEEEERQRGNFPDRFSGHQFPNYSSELNVNALLLGDSALYLCASFVFRGQNYGYTFGSGTRLTVV.

About this clonotype: A read error may produce the germline difference seen at one junction end. V usage is TRBV7-2 and J usage is TRBJ2-5; D perhaps matches TRBD1 (5 bases). This CDR3 is built from 16 residues. Per germline, CDR1 SGHTA and CDR2 FQGNSA. CDR3 residues: CASSLAKTQGQETQHF. The CDR3 coding sequence is TGTGCCAGCAGCTTAGCGAAAACGCAGGGCCAAGAGACCCAGCACTTC. The complete variable domain, with remaining parts taken from reference TRBV7-2 and TRBJ2-5, reads GAGVSQSPSNKVTEKGKDVELRCDPISGHTALYWYRQSLGQGLEFLIYFQGNSAPDKSGLPSDRFSAERTGGSVSTLTIQRTQQEDSAVYLCASSLAKTQGQETQHFGPGTRLLVL.

Ten or more counts support this clonotype. The V and J genes are TRBV3-1 and TRBJ1-1, with a possible D match to TRBD1 (5 bases). CDR3 size: 14 residues. Germline V gives CDR1 LGHDT, CDR2 YNNKEL (reference sequence). V was trimmed by 4 bases and J by 5 bases, leaving 14 bases between them. For the CDR3, the DNA is TGTGCCAGCAGCCGCCCTGGGGGTGGGACTGAAGCTTTCTTT. Protein product: CASSRPGGGTEAFF. The entire variable domain, with the rest obtained from reference TRBV3-1 and TRBJ1-1, is as follows: DTAVSQTPKYLVTQMGNDKSIKCEQNLGHDTMYWYKQDSKKFLKIMFSYNNKELIINETVPNRFSPKSPDKAHLNLHINSLELGDSAVYFCASSRPGGGTEAFFGQGTRLTVV.

There are many counts of this clonotype. The chain recombines TRBV7-9 with TRBJ1-1, with D possibly being TRBD1 (5 bases). The CDR3 sequence is 13 residues long. The germline gives CDR1 SEHNR, CDR2 FQNEAQ (reference sequence). Trimming pared 6 bases from V and 3 bases from J, leaving 11 bases between. Written as DNA, the CDR3 is TGTGCCAGCAGTTTTCTGGGGGACACTGAAGCTTTCTTT. This encodes CASSFLGDTEAFF. The complete variable domain, with remaining parts taken from reference TRBV7-9 and TRBJ1-1, reads DTGVSQNPRHKITKRGQNVTFRCDPISEHNRLYWYRQTLGQGPEFLTYFQNEAQLEKSRLLSDRFSAERPKGSFSTLEIQRTEQGDSAMYLCASSFLGDTEAFFGQGTRLTVV.

This clonotype came up many times. The chain carries TRBV11-2 and TRBJ2-5; D is perhaps TRBD2 (5 bases). This CDR3 contains 16 residues. Germline loops: CDR1 SGHAT, CDR2 FQNNGV. Trimming pared 1 base from V and 3 bases from J, leaving 15 bases between. The CDR3 DNA reads as TGTGCCAGCAGCTTAGGGGCGGGCCGAAAAGAAGAGACCCAGTACTTC. This codes for CASSLGAGRKEETQYF. Using reference TRBV11-2 and TRBJ2-5 for the parts outside the CDR3, the full variable domain is EAGVAQSPRYKIIEKRQSVAFWCNPISGHATLYWYQQILGQGPKLLIQFQNNGVVDDSQLPKDRFSAERLKGVDSTLKIQPAKLEDSAVYLCASSLGAGRKEETQYFGPGTRLLVL.

This chain connects TRBV6-9 to TRBJ1-5; a possible D gene is TRBD1 (6 bases). Trimming cost V 4 bases and J 6 bases, with 16 bases left between them. The CDR3 is 15 residues long. CDR1 and CDR2 from the germline V gene are MNHGY and SVAAGI. CDR3 sequence: CASSFEGGTGQPQHF. The CDR3, as DNA: TGTGCCAGCAGTTTTGAGGGGGGTACCGGTCAGCCCCAGCATTTT.

This clonotype has a count of ten or more. Sequence at one end of the junction differs from germline and may be a read error. This chain links TRBV2 with TRBJ2-5; 8 bases match TRBD2. The CDR3 contains 13 residues. The germline V gene has CDR1 SNHLY and CDR2 FYNNEI. This chain's CDR3 is CATSSGGSETQYF. The CDR3 coding sequence is TGTGCCACCAGTTCGGGGGGGTCGGAGACCCAGTACTTC.

In this sample, this clonotype turned up many times. V usage is TRBV7-9 and J usage is TRBJ2-1; 9 nucleotides align to TRBD2. CDR1 is SEHNR and CDR2 is FQNEAQ in the germline V gene (reference sequence). Trimming at V came to 5 bases and at J to 7 bases, leaving 9 bases not matched to a gene. There are 15 residues in the CDR3. The CDR3 spells CASSDPGLAINEQFF. DNA of the CDR3: TGTGCCAGCAGCGACCCGGGACTAGCAATAAATGAGCAGTTCTTC. Full variable domain (outside the CDR3, taken from reference TRBV7-9 and TRBJ2-1): DTGVSQNPRHKITKRGQNVTFRCDPISEHNRLYWYRQTLGQGPEFLTYFQNEAQLEKSRLLSDRFSAERPKGSFSTLEIQRTEQGDSAMYLCASSDPGLAINEQFFGPGTRLTVL.

This clonotype has ten or more counts. The rearrangement uses TRBV15 and TRBJ1-5, with a tentative D call TRBD1 (5 bases). This CDR3 has 16 residues. Deletions cut 0 bases from V and 4 bases from J, with 13 bases between. Germline lookup yields CDR1 LNHNV and CDR2 YYDKDF (reference sequence). This chain's CDR3 is CATSRDRGTGNQPQHF. The CDR3 nucleotides read TGTGCCACCAGCAGAGATCGCGGGACGGGAAATCAGCCCCAGCATTTT.

This clonotype was detected ten times or more. J is TRBJ2-1 and V is TRBV27, with D possibly matching TRBD2 (5 bases). CDR1 and CDR2 from the germline V gene are MNHEY and SMNVEV (reference sequence). Deletions cut 4 bases from V and 5 bases from J, with 18 bases between. This CDR3 is 16 amino acids long. CDR3 protein: CASSSWYGNSDNEQFF. The DNA for the CDR3 is TGTGCCAGCAGTTCCTGGTACGGGAATTCAGACAATGAGCAGTTCTTC.

The chain employs TRBV29-1 and TRBJ2-1, with TRBD1 matching 7 bases. Germline V CDR1 and CDR2: SQVTM, ANQGSEA. The V and J ends lost 1 base and 9 bases, in that order; junction bases with no gene match: 9. The CDR3 is 14 residues long. The CDR3 protein is CSVEVRDRGSEQFF. The CDR3 DNA follows: TGCAGCGTTGAAGTCCGGGACAGAGGTTCTGAGCAGTTCTTC.

This chain connects TRBV25-1 to TRBJ1-2; no clear D. V was trimmed by 5 bases and J by 10 bases, leaving 11 bases between them. The CDR3 has 11 residues. Germline V gives CDR1 MGHDK, CDR2 SYGVNS. In DNA form, the CDR3 reads TGTGCCAGCAGTTTAACAGCGGACTACACCTTC. As protein: CASSLTADYTF.

This clonotype was found a few times. J is TRBJ2-7 and V is TRBV5-8, with D perhaps TRBD1 (5 bases). Germline assignment: CDR1 SGHTS and CDR2 YDEGEE. The V end was cut by 4 bases, the J end by 5 bases, with 13 bases between. CDR3 length equals 13 residues. The CDR3 spells CASSTDRLDEQYF. The CDR3 DNA reads as TGTGCCAGCAGCACCGACAGACTTGACGAGCAGTACTTC.

At least ten counts were recorded for this clonotype. V and J are TRBV9 and TRBJ2-7; weak D call: TRBD1 (6 bases). Germline V gene data show CDR1 as SGDLS and CDR2 as YYNGEE. Trimming removed 0 bases at V and 3 bases at J, with 13 bases between. The CDR3 length is 15 residues. The CDR3 sequence: CASSVEDSLLYEQYF. DNA for the CDR3: TGTGCCAGCAGCGTAGAGGACAGTCTTCTCTACGAGCAGTACTTC.

Concerning this clonotype: Mismatch with germline at one junction end may stem from a read error. V is TRBV7-9 and J is TRBJ1-2; the match to TRBD1 covers 7 bases. The CDR3 has 16 residues. Germline CDR1 and CDR2: SEHNR and FQNEAQ (reference sequence). As DNA, the CDR3 is TGTGCCAGCAGCGACCGGGACAGAGTCCTTAACTACGGCTACACCTTC. It translates to CASSDRDRVLNYGYTF.

This clonotype was picked up many times. The genes are TRBV5-1 and TRBJ2-7; 7 bases line up with TRBD2. This CDR3 is built from 15 residues. Germline V gene sequence: CDR1 SGHRS, CDR2 YFSETQ. J lost 3 bases, V lost 4 bases, and 10 bases had no gene match. CDR3 coding DNA: TGCGCCAGCAGCCATCATCAGCGGGGCGACTACGAGCAGTACTTC. This gives the protein CASSHHQRGDYEQYF.

This clonotype showed up just a few times. This chain links TRBV6-5 with TRBJ1-5; the D is unclear. Germline V CDR1 and CDR2: MNHEY, SVGAGI. V was clipped by 2 bases and J by 7 bases, with 9 bases between them. There are 13 residues in the CDR3. In DNA, the CDR3 is TGTGCCAGCAGTTACGGGGTCAGCCAGCCCCAGCATTTT. It is translated as CASSYGVSQPQHF.

This clonotype was recorded a few times. The gene calls are TRBV3-1 and TRBJ2-2; a weak D match, TRBD2 (6 bases). This CDR3 is 16 amino acids long. V was shortened by 0 bases and J by 0 bases, with 8 bases between the two germline ends. Germline loops: CDR1 LGHDT, CDR2 YNNKEL (reference sequence). CDR3 residues: CASSQDGDSNTGELFF. The CDR3, as DNA: TGTGCCAGCAGCCAAGATGGGGACTCGAACACCGGGGAGCTGTTTTTT. The variable domain in full, completed from reference TRBV3-1 and TRBJ2-2, reads DTAVSQTPKYLVTQMGNDKSIKCEQNLGHDTMYWYKQDSKKFLKIMFSYNNKELIINETVPNRFSPKSPDKAHLNLHINSLELGDSAVYFCASSQDGDSNTGELFFGEGSRLTVL.

The sample holds many counts of this clonotype. J is TRBJ2-5 and V is TRBV6-5; D gene uncertain. In germline, CDR1 is MNHEY, CDR2 SVGAGI. V lost 2 bases to trimming and J lost 2 bases, with 12 bases between them. The CDR3 runs 15 residues. CDR3 nucleotides: TGTGCCAGCAGTTACCGGCCAGGTTGGCAAGAGACCCAGTACTTC. It codes for CASSYRPGWQETQYF.

This clonotype was counted between two and nine times. The chain uses TRBV5-1 and TRBJ1-1, with TRBD1 matching 7 bases. The CDR3 spans 13 residues. V trimming: 5 bases; J trimming: 2 bases; junction bases outside the gene matches: 3. The germline V gene encodes CDR1 SGHRS and CDR2 YFSETQ. CDR3 DNA: TGCGCCAGCAGGGCAGGGGGAAACACTGAAGCTTTCTTT. Encoded protein: CASRAGGNTEAFF.

The chain uses TRBV11-2 and TRBJ2-7, with TRBD2 matching 9 bases. CDR1 is SGHAT and CDR2 is FQNNGV in the germline V gene. The CDR3 sequence is 15 residues long. Losses at the gene ends were 4 bases for V and 5 bases for J; bases not matched to a gene: 9. CDR3 nucleotides: TGTGCCAGCAGCTATCTAGCGGGGATACCCGACGAGCAGTACTTC. Its protein is CASSYLAGIPDEQYF.

This clonotype was observed at least ten times. The J gene is TRBJ1-2, the V gene TRBV27; 8 bases are a match to TRBD1. This CDR3 spans 14 amino acids. Losses at the gene ends were 3 bases for V and 8 bases for J; bases not matched to a gene: 8. Looked up from germline, CDR1 is MNHEY and CDR2 is SMNVEV (reference sequence). Here the CDR3 reads CASSFIDRGGGYTF. The CDR3 nucleotides are TGTGCCAGCAGTTTTATCGACAGGGGAGGAGGCTACACCTTC.